The present TCR beta chain was sequenced within a study of blood T cell repertoires in COVID-19. About the research overall: The origin of the acute and convalescent COVID-19 samples was the United States, Italy and Spain. T cells, B-cell-depleted T cells, or PBMCs provided the cDNA or gDNA that served as material.

The V gene end was trimmed by 4 bases and the J gene end by 4 bases; junction bases not matched to a gene: 3. The CDR3 extends over 16 amino acids. Germline V lookup: CDR1 MNHEY, CDR2 SVGEGT. Source study methods: Using reference gene primer amplification, nucleated cell counts were estimated. Sequencing was performed with immunoSEQ multiplex PCR; in TCRdb, only in-frame clones are kept and a portion is missing. That table supplies the V and J calls and clone size; D and trimming were determined from the DNA. The data show fewer than 250,000 clones, about nine tenths seen once. This chain joins TRBV6-2 or TRBV6-3 and TRBJ2-3, with 15 bases identical to TRBD2. The TCR comes from a woman aged 45-59 years with acute or convalescent COVID-19. The sample comprised peripheral blood. The CDR3 DNA is TGTGCCAGCAGTTCAGGACTAGCGGGAGGGGCAGATACGCAGTATTTT. As protein: CASSSGLAGGADTQYF.